This TCR beta chain originates from a study of response to subunit inactivated influenza vaccine. The V and J ends lost 0 bases and 8 bases, in that order; junction bases with no gene match: 12. Germline assignment: CDR1 SGHAT and CDR2 FQNNGV. The CDR3 has 17 amino acids. TCRdb processed the RT-PCR reads anew with MiXCR; each CDR3 protein has one entry. The table has 150,000 to 200,000 distinct CDR3 sequences, about a tenth seen once. Findings and limits, study-wide: Authors suggested seasonal influenza vaccinations each recruit few new T cells.

Points on this clonotype: Its specificity is unknown.

The source was non-naive T cells sorted from PBMCs, collected about 40 days after vaccination. The chain recombines TRBV11-2 with TRBJ1-2, with 10 bases identical to TRBD1. This receptor was identified in a man aged 45-60 years who received an inactivated influenza vaccine. CDR3 in DNA: TGTGCCAGCAGCTTAGAAGGACCGGGACAGGGGCCAGGGGGCTACACCTTC. It is translated as CASSLEGPGQGPGGYTF.